The sequence of this TCR beta chain was determined in a study of blood T cell repertoires in COVID-19. At the level of the study: Some COVID-19 samples were acute and others convalescent; all came from the United States, Italy and Spain. Nucleic acid was either cDNA or gDNA, and it came from T cells, B-cell-depleted T cells, or PBMCs.

CDR1 and CDR2 (germline): LNHDA, SQIVND (reference sequence). This CDR3 has 13 amino acids. Trimming pared 9 bases from V and 4 bases from J, leaving 15 bases between. Original methodology: From reference gene primer amplification, estimates of nucleated cell counts were derived. Sequenced by immunoSEQ multiplex PCR; TCRdb stores in-frame clones only, minus some. V and J calls plus clone size are reproduced from that table; the DNA served to infer D and trimming. Among approximately 240,000 clones listed, roughly 84% were seen once. This clone was recorded once. The sequencing input was peripheral blood. The sequence came from a man aged 45-65 years who had recovered from COVID-19. The rearrangement joins TRBV19 to TRBJ1-2, with D perhaps matching TRBD1 (5 bases). CDR3 DNA sequence: TGTGCCAGCGAACGGGGGGATGGCTATGGCTACACCTTC. This encodes CASERGDGYGYTF.